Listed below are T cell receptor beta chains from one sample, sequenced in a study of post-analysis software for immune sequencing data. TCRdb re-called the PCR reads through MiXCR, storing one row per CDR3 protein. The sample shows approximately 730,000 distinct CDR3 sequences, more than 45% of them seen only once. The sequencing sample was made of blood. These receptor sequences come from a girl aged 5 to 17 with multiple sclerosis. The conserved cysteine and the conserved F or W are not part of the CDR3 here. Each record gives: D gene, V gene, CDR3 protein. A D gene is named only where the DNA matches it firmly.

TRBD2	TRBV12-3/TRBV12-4	ASSFRTSDEQF
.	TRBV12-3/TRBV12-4	ASSLARGSQETQY
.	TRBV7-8	ASSLEEVYTDTQY
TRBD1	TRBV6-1	ASSERQGTVYEQY
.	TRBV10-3	AISERVDGGELQF
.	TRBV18	ASSPRTDTQY
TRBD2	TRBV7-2	ARTPRLAGLTSSEQF
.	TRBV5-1	ASSLATRRPGANVLT
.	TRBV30	AWSLRQPEAF
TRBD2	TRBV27	ASRGGESLHFEQF
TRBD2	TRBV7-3	ASSPTPGGGPSRETQY
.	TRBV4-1	ASSQDPGLGRAETQY
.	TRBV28	ASNPGTEKGQPQH
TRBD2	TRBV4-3	ASSQDLAGEIDTQY
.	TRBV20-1	SAVGLNSYEQY
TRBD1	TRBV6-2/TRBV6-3	ASSSGQGRQPQH
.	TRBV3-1	ASSLGQEARRGETQY
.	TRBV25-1	ASSEWGYEQY
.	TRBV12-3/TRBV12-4	ASIASMNTEAF
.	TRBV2	ASREAGWGYT
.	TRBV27	ASSSAFGPYEQY
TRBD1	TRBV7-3	ASSHPRTGRNEQY
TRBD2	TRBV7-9	ASSHGGEGLNEQF
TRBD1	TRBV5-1	ASSWTGYEQF
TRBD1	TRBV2	ASSESRTGGTGELF
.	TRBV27	ASSAAGLQAYEQY
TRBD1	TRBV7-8	ASSPGQGQLLNTEAF
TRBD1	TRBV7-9	ASNGQGHEQY
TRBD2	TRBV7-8	ASSLVLAGGMDEQY
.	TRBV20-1	SANLAGTNSYEQY
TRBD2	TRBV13	ASSLGRAGPETQY
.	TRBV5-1	ASSLGDMVYEQY
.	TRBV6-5	ASSGTTNEKLF
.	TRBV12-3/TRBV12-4	ASSSERLNKNIQY
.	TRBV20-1	SARDASESTDTQY